This T cell receptor beta chain was found in a study of shared T cell receptors in the human thymus. Sequencing was performed with immunoSEQ multiplex PCR; in TCRdb, only in-frame clones are kept and a portion is missing. The sample has 700,000 or so clones, 80% to 90% seen once. The length of the CDR3 is 14 residues. J gave up 4 bases and V 3 bases, and 4 bases lay outside the gene matches. Germline values: CDR1 SGHDN, CDR2 FVKESK. This same sample was also taken into another study, of human thymus T cells.

The sequenced material came from thymocytes. V and J are TRBV14 and TRBJ1-1; 8 nucleotides align to TRBD1. The source is a girl less than two years old with a congenital heart defect. CDR3: CASSQTGDGTEAFF. CDR3 bases: TGTGCCAGCAGCCAGACAGGGGACGGCACTGAAGCTTTCTTT.